The source of this TCR beta chain is a study of T cell responses to AZD1222 COVID-19 vaccine. Trimming left V 5 bases short and J 6 bases short, with 13 bases between. The CDR3 is 13 amino acids. Germline values: CDR1 MNHEY, CDR2 SMNVEV (reference sequence). Study outcomes and limitations: Baseline serostatus was positive in only a handful of AZD1222 recipients. After two AZD1222 doses, spike-specific TCR breadth and depth rose versus day 0. White British people made up most donors, females outnumbered males, and clonal diversity was possibly underestimated. All repertoire sampling was performed exclusively after the peak T cell response.

Assay: immunoSEQ multiplex PCR; the TCRdb copy retains only in-frame clones and omits some. The table lists 150,000 to 180,000 clones, around 89% of them singletons, with around 3.1% in the top ten. As concerns this clone: As yet, its antigen is unknown.

Material: peripheral blood, obtained on day 0 of AZD1222 vaccination. V usage is TRBV27 and J usage is TRBJ1-2, with D hard to call. This sequence originates from an adult in good health. The CDR3 DNA follows: TGTGCCAGCAGTCCTACAAGGCGGGATGGCTACACCTTC. Translating it yields CASSPTRRDGYTF.